This is a list of T cell receptor beta chains from one sample in a study of T cell changes during pregnancy in multiple sclerosis. Generated by immunoSEQ multiplex PCR, the TCRdb table keeps only in-frame clones and is missing some. The sample records more than 65,000 clones, almost 90% being singletons. The starting material was peripheral blood, obtained after pregnancy. These receptors were obtained from a female donor in good health, enrolled as a control in a pregnancy study. Both conserved end residues are part of each CDR3. Each record gives: J gene, clone size, V gene, D gene, CDR3 protein, CDR3 DNA. A D gene is named only where the DNA matches it firmly. Only some rows state a clone size, as once, few, many or a class for expanded clones.

TRBJ1-1,-,TRBV12-5,-,CASGLGGGNTEAFF,TGTGCTAGTGGTTTAGGGGGGGGGAACACTGAAGCTTTCTTT
TRBJ2-7,-,TRBV7-2,-,CASSLLSAYEQYF,TGTGCCAGCAGCTTACTGTCAGCCTACGAGCAGTACTTC
TRBJ1-1,-,TRBV19,TRBD1,CASSVTGIGTEAFF,TGTGCCAGTAGTGTGACAGGGATAGGCACTGAAGCTTTCTTT
TRBJ1-2,-,TRBV18,TRBD1,CASSPLRTGGRSYGYTF,TGTGCCAGCTCACCACTTAGGACAGGGGGTAGAAGCTATGGCTACACCTTC
TRBJ2-7,-,TRBV4-1,TRBD2,CASSQYIAGGPFEQYF,TGCGCCAGCAGCCAATACATAGCGGGAGGGCCGTTCGAGCAGTACTTC
TRBJ1-4,-,TRBV25-1,-,CASSESKLSTEKLFF,TGTGCCAGCAGTGAGAGCAAGCTCTCTACTGAAAAACTGTTTTTT
TRBJ2-3,once,TRBV30,-,CAWTGGTDTQYF,TGTGCCTGGACAGGGGGCACAGATACGCAGTATTTT
TRBJ2-2,-,TRBV5-4,TRBD2,CASSLGSGLAGELFF,TGTGCCAGCAGCTTAGGTAGCGGGTTGGCCGGGGAGCTGTTTTTT
TRBJ2-2,-,TRBV28,-,CASSLQQPGELFF,TGTGCCAGCAGTTTACAACAGCCCGGGGAGCTGTTTTTT
TRBJ1-5,-,TRBV7-2,-,CASSENRVQPQHF,TGTGCCAGCAGCGAAAACAGGGTTCAGCCCCAGCATTTT
TRBJ2-1,-,TRBV27,TRBD2,CASSAMGGFSYNEQFF,TGTGCCAGCAGCGCGATGGGAGGGTTTTCCTACAATGAGCAGTTCTTC
TRBJ1-5,-,TRBV6-1,TRBD1,CASSGREQGRYSNQPQHF,TGTGCCAGCAGTGGCCGGGAACAGGGGCGTTATAGCAATCAGCCCCAGCATTTT
TRBJ1-5,-,TRBV4-1,TRBD1,CASSPPLPGQGQPQHF,TGCGCCAGCAGCCCCCCGCTCCCGGGACAGGGTCAGCCCCAGCATTTT
TRBJ2-1,-,TRBV7-9,TRBD2,CASSLEGLAENNEQFF,TGTGCCAGCAGCTTGGAGGGACTAGCGGAGAACAATGAGCAGTTCTTC
TRBJ1-2,-,TRBV27,-,CASSFSAGHYGYTF,TGTGCCAGCAGTTTTAGTGCAGGGCACTATGGCTACACCTTC
TRBJ1-2,-,TRBV18,TRBD1,CASSPGQPNYGYTF,TGTGCCAGCTCACCGGGACAGCCTAACTATGGCTACACCTTC
TRBJ2-7,-,TRBV5-6,TRBD2,CASSFASGKYEQYF,TGTGCCAGCAGCTTCGCTAGCGGAAAGTACGAGCAGTACTTC
TRBJ2-1,-,TRBV6-4,TRBD1,CASSPSGTGYSYNEQFF,TGTGCCAGCAGTCCCTCCGGGACAGGGTATTCCTACAATGAGCAGTTCTTC
TRBJ1-1,-,TRBV6-1,-,CAAQGKKNTEAFF,TGTGCCGCGCAGGGGAAAAAGAACACTGAAGCTTTCTTT
TRBJ1-4,-,TRBV6-1,TRBD1,CASSSDRDGEKLFF,TGTGCCAGCAGTAGTGACAGGGATGGGGAAAAACTGTTTTTT
TRBJ2-5,-,TRBV5-5,-,CASSRPGTPSDPVWAQYF,TGTGCCAGCAGCCGTCCCGGGACTCCTTCAGACCCTGTGTGGGCCCAGTACTTC
TRBJ2-5,once,TRBV19,TRBD1,CASSIQGNDRVVETQYF,TGTGCCAGTAGTATTCAAGGAAACGACAGGGTTGTAGAGACCCAGTACTTC
TRBJ2-5,-,TRBV5-1,TRBD2,CASSRSGTSDIETQYF,TGCGCCAGCAGCCGATCCGGGACTAGCGATATTGAGACCCAGTACTTC
TRBJ2-1,-,TRBV18,-,CASSQKQGNEQFF,TGTGCCAGCTCACAAAAACAGGGCAATGAGCAGTTCTTC
TRBJ2-2,-,TRBV7-2,TRBD1,CASRGGQGNGELFF,TGTGCCAGCAGGGGCGGACAGGGGAACGGGGAGCTGTTTTTT
TRBJ1-2,-,TRBV7-9,TRBD1,CASSLSAGGAYGYTF,TGTGCCAGCAGCTTATCGGCAGGGGGCGCATATGGCTACACCTTC
TRBJ2-1,-,TRBV5-1,-,CASSLMDSSYNEQFF,TGCGCCAGCAGCTTGATGGACAGCTCCTACAATGAGCAGTTCTTC
TRBJ2-3,-,TRBV27,TRBD2,CASSSGTKTTDTQYF,TGTGCCAGCAGTTCCGGGACTAAGACCACAGATACGCAGTATTTT
TRBJ2-1,-,TRBV19,-,CASSPTYNEQFF,TGTGCCAGTAGCCCTACCTACAATGAGCAGTTCTTC
TRBJ1-2,-,TRBV7-9,-,CASSLAGGLNYGYTF,TGTGCCAGCAGCTTAGCAGGGGGTTTGAACTATGGCTACACCTTC
TRBJ1-1,few,TRBV27,-,CARLSGEAFF,TGTGCCAGACTATCAGGGGAAGCTTTCTTT
TRBJ1-1,-,TRBV5-6,-,CASSFRARMNTEAFF,TGTGCCAGCAGCTTCCGAGCCAGGATGAACACTGAAGCTTTCTTT
TRBJ1-1,-,TRBV5-6,TRBD1,CASSGSQGARAEAFF,TGTGCCAGCAGCGGATCACAGGGGGCAAGGGCTGAAGCTTTCTTT
TRBJ2-1,-,TRBV5-1,TRBD2,CASSLSGTFSEQFF,TGCGCCAGCAGCCTTAGCGGGACCTTTTCCGAGCAGTTCTTC
TRBJ2-7,-,TRBV27,TRBD1,CASKSRSTGGYEQYF,TGTGCCAGCAAGTCGAGGTCGACAGGGGGCTACGAGCAGTACTTC
TRBJ2-1,-,TRBV30,-,CAWSVPGPSYNEQFF,TGTGCCTGGAGTGTACCAGGGCCCTCCTACAATGAGCAGTTCTTC
TRBJ1-3,-,TRBV10-3,-,CAISEPGGKLSGGNTIYF,TGTGCCATCAGTGAGCCGGGGGGTAAGCTCTCTGGAGGAAACACCATATATTTT
TRBJ2-1,-,TRBV11-3,-,CASSSRGSLNEQFF,TGTGCCAGCAGCTCCAGGGGTTCGTTGAATGAGCAGTTCTTC
TRBJ1-5,-,TRBV30,TRBD1,CAWSVPGGGQPQHF,TGTGCCTGGAGTGTACCAGGGGGTGGTCAGCCCCAGCATTTT
TRBJ2-7,-,TRBV11-1,-,CASSVTASGPYEQYF,TGTGCCAGCAGCGTCACCGCGAGCGGACCCTACGAGCAGTACTTC
TRBJ1-1,-,TRBV30,-,CAWRQKNTEAFF,TGTGCCTGGAGACAGAAGAACACTGAAGCTTTCTTT
TRBJ2-3,few,TRBV6-5,-,CASSVPGVADTQYF,TGTGCCAGCAGTGTCCCCGGGGTGGCAGATACGCAGTATTTT
TRBJ2-3,-,TRBV28,-,CATRASVGSDTQYF,TGTGCCACACGAGCGAGTGTTGGGTCAGATACGCAGTATTTT